These T cell receptor beta chains were read from a single sample in a study of blood T cell repertoires in COVID-19. Assay: immunoSEQ multiplex PCR; the TCRdb copy retains only in-frame clones and omits some. The profile shows 200,000 to 250,000 clones, about 80% of them singletons. Sequences were obtained from peripheral blood. Every receptor here comes from a woman in her fifties or sixties with acute or convalescent COVID-19. Both conserved end residues are part of each CDR3. D genes are given only for firm matches. Size values are once, few and many counts, or a class for expanded clones, and some rows have none.

CDR3nt	CDR3aa	v_gene	j_gene	d_gene	abundance
TGTGCCAGCAGCAAAATGGGAGCGGGCACAGATACGCAGTATTTT	CASSKMGAGTDTQYF	TRBV7-3	TRBJ2-3	.	.
TGCGCCAGCAGCTTAGACAGTCTTAATGAAAAACTGTTTTTT	CASSLDSLNEKLFF	TRBV5-1	TRBJ1-4	.	once
TGTGCCAGCAGTCAATGGGTAGGCGGCACTGAAGCTTTCTTT	CASSQWVGGTEAFF	TRBV6-5	TRBJ1-1	.	.
TGTGCCAGCAGCCGGGACAGGGGAAGTTATGAATCCTACAATGAGCAGTTCTTC	CASSRDRGSYESYNEQFF	TRBV21-1	TRBJ2-1	.	.
TGTGCCTGGAGTGTTCTACAGGGGCGAGGCTACACCTTC	CAWSVLQGRGYTF	TRBV30	TRBJ1-2	TRBD1	.
TGTGCCAGCAGGATGACAGGGAACACAGATACGCAGTATTTT	CASRMTGNTDTQYF	TRBV6-4	TRBJ2-3	TRBD1	.
TGTGCCAGCAGCCTGGGGCCCCACGAGCAGTACTTC	CASSLGPHEQYF	TRBV5-5	TRBJ2-7	.	.
TGTGCCAGCAGTTTGTCAGGGTTATTTTATGGCTACACCTTC	CASSLSGLFYGYTF	TRBV28	TRBJ1-2	.	few
TGTGCCAGCAGCCCGGGACTTTTCACAGATACGCAGTATTTT	CASSPGLFTDTQYF	TRBV7-9	TRBJ2-3	.	.
TGTGCCAGCAGTACAATCCGGGACAGCTCCTACGAGCAGTACTTC	CASSTIRDSSYEQYF	TRBV6-6	TRBJ2-7	TRBD1	.
TGTGCCAGCAGCTCCCTGGGCGGGGGAGGTAGCACAGATACGCAGTATTTT	CASSSLGGGGSTDTQYF	TRBV5-6	TRBJ2-3	TRBD2	.
TGTGCCAGCAGTTTTAATTCAGGGTACGAGCAGTACTTC	CASSFNSGYEQYF	TRBV27	TRBJ2-7	.	.
TGTGCCAGCAGCGTAGCGAGCGGGGGGATTTATGAGCAGTTCTTC	CASSVASGGIYEQFF	TRBV9	TRBJ2-1	TRBD2	.
TGTGCCAGCAGCCGATCCGGGTCGGACACCGGGGAGCTGTTTTTT	CASSRSGSDTGELFF	TRBV11-3	TRBJ2-2	.	.